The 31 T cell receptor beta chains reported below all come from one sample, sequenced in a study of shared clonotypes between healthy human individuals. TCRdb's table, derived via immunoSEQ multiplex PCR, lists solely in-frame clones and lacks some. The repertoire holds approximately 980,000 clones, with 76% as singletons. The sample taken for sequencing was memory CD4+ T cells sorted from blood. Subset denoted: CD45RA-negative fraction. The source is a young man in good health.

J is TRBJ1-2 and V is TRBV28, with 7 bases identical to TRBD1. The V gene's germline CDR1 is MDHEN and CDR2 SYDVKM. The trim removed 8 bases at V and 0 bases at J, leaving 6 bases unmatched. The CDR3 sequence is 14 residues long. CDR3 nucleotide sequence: TGTGCCAGCGTTCGACAGGGAGCTAACTATGGCTACACCTTC. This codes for CASVRQGANYGYTF.

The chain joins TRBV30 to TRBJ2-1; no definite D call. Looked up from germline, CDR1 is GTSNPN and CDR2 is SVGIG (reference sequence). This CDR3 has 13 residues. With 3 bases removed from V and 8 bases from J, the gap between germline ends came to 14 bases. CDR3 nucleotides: TGTGCCTGGAGCGCCACGCGTTGGGATGAGCAGTTCTTC. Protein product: CAWSATRWDEQFF. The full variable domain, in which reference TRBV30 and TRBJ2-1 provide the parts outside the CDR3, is SQTIHQWPATLVQPVGSPLSLECTVEGTSNPNLYWYRQAAGRGLQLLFYSVGIGQISSEVPQNLSASRPQDRQFILSSKKLLLSDSGFYLCAWSATRWDEQFFGPGTRLTVL.

CDR3 protein: CASSLGQGLYNEQFF. CDR3 in DNA: TGTGCCAGCAGCTTGGGACAGGGATTGTACAATGAGCAGTTCTTC. The V gene is TRBV6-5, the J gene TRBJ2-1; 9 nucleotides agree with TRBD1. The CDR3 is 15 amino acids. The germline gives CDR1 MNHEY, CDR2 SVGAGI. The ends lost 6 bases at V and 4 bases at J; junction bases unmatched: 7.

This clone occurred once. CDR3 coding DNA: TGTGCCAGCAGCTTAAGCGGTACCTACGAGCAGTACTTC. It translates to CASSLSGTYEQYF. This sequence joins TRBV11-2 and TRBJ2-7; D possibly corresponds to TRBD2 (5 bases). Germline assignment: CDR1 SGHAT and CDR2 FQNNGV. This CDR3 comprises 13 residues. V was trimmed by 2 bases and J by 2 bases, leaving 7 bases between them.

The CDR3 DNA sequence: TGTGCCACCGGAAAGACTAGCAATGAGCAGTTCTTC. Residues: CATGKTSNEQFF. V usage is TRBV10-3 and J usage is TRBJ2-1; D may be TRBD2 (6 bases). Germline V gene data show CDR1 as ENHRY and CDR2 as SYGVKD. This CDR3 region has 12 residues. Trimming took off 10 bases at V and 6 bases at J, with 13 bases between the two ends.

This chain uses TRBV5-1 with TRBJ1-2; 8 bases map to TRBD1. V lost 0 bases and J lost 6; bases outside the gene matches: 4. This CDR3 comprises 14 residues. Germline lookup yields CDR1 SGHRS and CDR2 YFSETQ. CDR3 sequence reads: CASSLAGGANGYTF. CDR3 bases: TGCGCCAGCAGCTTGGCAGGGGGCGCCAATGGCTACACCTTC.

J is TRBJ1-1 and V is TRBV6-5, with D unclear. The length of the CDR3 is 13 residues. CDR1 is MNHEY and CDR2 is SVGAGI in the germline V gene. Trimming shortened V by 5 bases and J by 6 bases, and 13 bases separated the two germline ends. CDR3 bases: TGTGCCAGCAGTCGTAGGGTTTTCGCTGAAGCTTTCTTT. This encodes CASSRRVFAEAFF.

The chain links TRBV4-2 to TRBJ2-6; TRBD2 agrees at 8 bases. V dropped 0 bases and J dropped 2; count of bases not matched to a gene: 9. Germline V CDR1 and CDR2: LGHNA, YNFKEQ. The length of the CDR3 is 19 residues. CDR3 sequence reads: CASSQEPSGSRTGANVLTF. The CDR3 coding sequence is TGTGCCAGCAGCCAAGAACCCAGCGGGAGTAGGACTGGGGCCAACGTCCTGACTTTC.

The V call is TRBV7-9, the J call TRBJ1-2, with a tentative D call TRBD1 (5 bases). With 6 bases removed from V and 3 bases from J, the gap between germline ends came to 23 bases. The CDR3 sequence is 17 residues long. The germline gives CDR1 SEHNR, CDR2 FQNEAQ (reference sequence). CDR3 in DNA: TGTGCCAGCAGAAGAGCTCCGGGACGCGGAGGGGACTATGGCTACACCTTC. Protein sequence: CASRRAPGRGGDYGYTF.

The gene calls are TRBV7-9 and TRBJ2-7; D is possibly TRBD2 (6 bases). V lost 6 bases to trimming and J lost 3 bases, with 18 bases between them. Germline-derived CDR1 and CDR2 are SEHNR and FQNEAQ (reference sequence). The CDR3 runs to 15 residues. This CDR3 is CASSDSGIRVYEQYF. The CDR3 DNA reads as TGTGCCAGCAGTGATAGCGGAATTCGCGTCTACGAGCAGTACTTC.

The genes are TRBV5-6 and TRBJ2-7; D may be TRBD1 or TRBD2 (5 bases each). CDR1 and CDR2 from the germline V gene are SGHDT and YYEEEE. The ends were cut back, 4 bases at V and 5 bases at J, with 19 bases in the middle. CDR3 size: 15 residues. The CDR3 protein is CASSALLTRGDEQYF. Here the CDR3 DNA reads TGTGCCAGCAGCGCCCTTCTCACTAGGGGCGACGAGCAGTACTTC.

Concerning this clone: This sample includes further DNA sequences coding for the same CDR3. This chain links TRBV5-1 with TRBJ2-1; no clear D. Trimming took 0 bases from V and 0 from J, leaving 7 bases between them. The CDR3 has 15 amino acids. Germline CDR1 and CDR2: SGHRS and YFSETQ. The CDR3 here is CASSLVASSYNEQFF. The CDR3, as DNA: TGCGCCAGCAGCTTGGTGGCTAGCTCCTACAATGAGCAGTTCTTC.

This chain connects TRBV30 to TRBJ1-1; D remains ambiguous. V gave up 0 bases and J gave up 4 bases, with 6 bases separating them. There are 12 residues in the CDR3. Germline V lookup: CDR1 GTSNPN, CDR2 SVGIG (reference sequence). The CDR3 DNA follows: TGTGCCTGGAGTGTATGGGGCACTGAAGCTTTCTTT. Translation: CAWSVWGTEAFF.

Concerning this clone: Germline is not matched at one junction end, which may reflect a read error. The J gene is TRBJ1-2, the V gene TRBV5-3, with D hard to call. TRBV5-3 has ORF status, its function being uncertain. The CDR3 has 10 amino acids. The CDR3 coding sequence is TGTGCCAGCAGCTTCTATGGCTACACCTTC. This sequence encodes CASSFYGYTF.

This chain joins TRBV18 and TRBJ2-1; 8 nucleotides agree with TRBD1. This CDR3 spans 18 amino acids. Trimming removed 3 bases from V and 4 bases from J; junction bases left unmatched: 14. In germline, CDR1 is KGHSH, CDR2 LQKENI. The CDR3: CASSPPIGQGGGYNEQFF. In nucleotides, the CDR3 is TGTGCCAGCTCACCCCCAATAGGACAGGGAGGAGGATACAATGAGCAGTTCTTC.

The CDR3 DNA reads TGTGCCAGCAGCGAAGATATCTCCGGGGAGCTGTTTTTT. Protein: CASSEDISGELFF. The chain recombines TRBV6-4 with TRBJ2-2; D unclear. CDR3 size: 13 residues. Trimming removed 6 bases at V and 6 bases at J, with 11 bases between. Germline CDR1 and CDR2: MRHNA and SNTAGT.

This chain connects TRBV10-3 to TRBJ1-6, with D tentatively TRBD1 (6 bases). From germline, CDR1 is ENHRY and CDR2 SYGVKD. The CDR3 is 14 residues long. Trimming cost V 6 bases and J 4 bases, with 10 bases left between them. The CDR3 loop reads CAIRKDSYNSPLHF. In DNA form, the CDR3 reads TGTGCCATCAGGAAGGACAGTTATAATTCACCCCTCCACTTT.

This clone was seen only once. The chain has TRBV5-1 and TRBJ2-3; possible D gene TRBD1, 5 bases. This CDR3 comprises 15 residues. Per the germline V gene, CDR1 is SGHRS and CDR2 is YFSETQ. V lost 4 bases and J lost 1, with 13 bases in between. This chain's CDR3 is CASSLQDGGTDTQYF. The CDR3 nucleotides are TGCGCCAGCAGCCTACAGGACGGAGGCACAGATACGCAGTATTTT. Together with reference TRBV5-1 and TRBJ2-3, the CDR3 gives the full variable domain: KAGVTQTPRYLIKTRGQQVTLSCSPISGHRSVSWYQQTPGQGLQFLFEYFSETQRNKGNFPGRFSGRQFSNSRSEMNVSTLELGDSALYLCASSLQDGGTDTQYFGPGTRLTVL.

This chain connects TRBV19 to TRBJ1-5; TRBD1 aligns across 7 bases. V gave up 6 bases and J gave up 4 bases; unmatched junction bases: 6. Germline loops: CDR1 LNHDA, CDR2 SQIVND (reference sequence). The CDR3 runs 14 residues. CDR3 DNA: TGTGCCAGTAGCGAGGACAGGAAGAATCAGCCCCAGCATTTT. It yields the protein CASSEDRKNQPQHF.

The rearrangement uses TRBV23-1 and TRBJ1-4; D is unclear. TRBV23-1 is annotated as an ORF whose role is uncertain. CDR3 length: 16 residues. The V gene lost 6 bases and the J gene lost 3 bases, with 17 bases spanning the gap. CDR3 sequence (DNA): TGCGCCAGCAGGCCCGGATGTGGGAGGGCTAATGAAAAACTGTTTTTT. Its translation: CASRPGCGRANEKLFF.

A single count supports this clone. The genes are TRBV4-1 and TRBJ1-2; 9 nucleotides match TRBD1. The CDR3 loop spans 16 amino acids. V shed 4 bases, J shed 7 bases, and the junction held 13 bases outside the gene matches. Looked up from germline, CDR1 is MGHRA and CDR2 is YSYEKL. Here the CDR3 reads CASSRSTGGVIGGYTF. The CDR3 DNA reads TGCGCCAGCAGCCGCAGTACAGGGGGCGTAATCGGTGGCTACACCTTC.

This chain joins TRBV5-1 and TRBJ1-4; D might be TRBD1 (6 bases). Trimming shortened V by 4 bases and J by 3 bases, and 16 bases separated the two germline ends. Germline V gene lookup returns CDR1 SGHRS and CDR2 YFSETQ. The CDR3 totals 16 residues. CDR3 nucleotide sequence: TGCGCCAGCAGCGAGAACAGGGTTGGATCTAATGAAAAACTGTTTTTT. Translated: CASSENRVGSNEKLFF.

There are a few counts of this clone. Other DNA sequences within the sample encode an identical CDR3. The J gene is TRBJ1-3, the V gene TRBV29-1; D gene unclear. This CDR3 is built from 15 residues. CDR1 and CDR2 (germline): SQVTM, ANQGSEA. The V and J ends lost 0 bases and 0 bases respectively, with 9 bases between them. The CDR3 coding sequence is TGCAGCGTTGAAGATTTGGGGAGCTCTGGAAACACCATATATTTT. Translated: CSVEDLGSSGNTIYF.

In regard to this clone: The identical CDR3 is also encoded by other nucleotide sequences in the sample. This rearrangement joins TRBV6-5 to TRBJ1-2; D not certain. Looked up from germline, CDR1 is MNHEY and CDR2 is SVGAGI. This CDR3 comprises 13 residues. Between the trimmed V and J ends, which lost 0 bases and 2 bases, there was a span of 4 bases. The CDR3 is CASSYSRNYGYTF. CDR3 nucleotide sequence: TGTGCCAGCAGTTACTCAAGGAACTATGGCTACACCTTC.

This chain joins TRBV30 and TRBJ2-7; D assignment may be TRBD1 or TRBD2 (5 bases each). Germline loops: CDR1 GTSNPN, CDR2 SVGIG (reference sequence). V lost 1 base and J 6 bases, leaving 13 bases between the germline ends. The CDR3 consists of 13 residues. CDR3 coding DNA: TGTGCCTGGAGTGGGGGGAGTAGGGGCGAGCAGTACTTC. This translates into CAWSGGSRGEQYF.

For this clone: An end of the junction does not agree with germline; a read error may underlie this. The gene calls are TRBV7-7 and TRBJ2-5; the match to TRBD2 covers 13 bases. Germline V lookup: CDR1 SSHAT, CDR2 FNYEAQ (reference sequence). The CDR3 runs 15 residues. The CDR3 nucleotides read TGTGCTAGCAGCCGACTAGCGGGAGGTCAAGAGACCCAGTACTTC. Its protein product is CASSRLAGGQETQYF.

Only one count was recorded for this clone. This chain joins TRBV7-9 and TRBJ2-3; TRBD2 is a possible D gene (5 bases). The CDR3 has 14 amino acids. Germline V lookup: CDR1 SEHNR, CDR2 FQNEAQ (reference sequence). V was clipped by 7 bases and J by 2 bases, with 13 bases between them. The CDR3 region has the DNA TGTGCCAGCATCATGACTACTTTCACAGATACGCAGTATTTT. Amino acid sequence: CASIMTTFTDTQYF.

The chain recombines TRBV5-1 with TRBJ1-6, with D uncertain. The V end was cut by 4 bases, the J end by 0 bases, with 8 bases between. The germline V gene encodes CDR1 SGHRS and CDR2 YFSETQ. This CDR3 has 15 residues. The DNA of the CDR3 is TGCGCCAGCAGCCCCTCGGGCTCCTATAATTCACCCCTCCACTTT. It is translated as CASSPSGSYNSPLHF.

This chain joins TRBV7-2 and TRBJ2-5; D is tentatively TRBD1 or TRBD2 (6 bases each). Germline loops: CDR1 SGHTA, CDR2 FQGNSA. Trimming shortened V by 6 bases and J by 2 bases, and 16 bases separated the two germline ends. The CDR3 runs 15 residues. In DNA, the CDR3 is TGTGCCAGCAGTCCTCGGGGGCGCAATCAAGAGACCCAGTACTTC. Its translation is CASSPRGRNQETQYF.

The CDR3 here is CAISDGFYGYTF. DNA for the CDR3: TGTGCCATCAGTGATGGGTTCTATGGCTACACCTTC. The chain carries TRBV10-3 and TRBJ1-2; no definite D call. V was pared by 3 bases and J by 4 bases, with 6 bases between. Germline V gives CDR1 ENHRY, CDR2 SYGVKD. CDR3 length: 12 amino acids.

The CDR3 protein is CASSLAGLAGGNEQYF. The DNA of the CDR3 is TGCGCCAGCAGCTTGGCCGGGCTAGCGGGAGGTAACGAGCAGTACTTC. The J gene is TRBJ2-7, the V gene TRBV5-1; the match to TRBD2 covers 11 bases. V dropped 0 bases and J dropped 5; count of bases not matched to a gene: 7. The CDR3 loop spans 16 amino acids. Germline CDR1 SGHRS, CDR2 YFSETQ. Combining the CDR3 with reference TRBV5-1 and TRBJ2-7 gives the whole variable domain KAGVTQTPRYLIKTRGQQVTLSCSPISGHRSVSWYQQTPGQGLQFLFEYFSETQRNKGNFPGRFSGRQFSNSRSEMNVSTLELGDSALYLCASSLAGLAGGNEQYFGPGTRLTVT.